What follows are 28 T cell receptor beta chains derived from one specimen sequenced in a study of liver allograft versus peripheral blood T cells. About the research overall: The authors compared T cell receptor repertoires in transplanted livers with those in the peripheral blood of recipients.

Using its own MiXCR run on the reads, TCRdb lists one record per CDR3 protein. The sample has 1,500 to 2,000 distinct CDR3 sequences; 16% are singletons. The receptors shown here come from a human patient who had a liver transplant. The graft donor may have contributed some T cells.

By sample fraction, this clonotype is medium-sized (0.01 to 0.1%). The chain joins TRBV6-1 to TRBJ2-1, with D possibly being TRBD1 (5 bases). This CDR3 spans 14 amino acids. Germline loops: CDR1 MNHNS, CDR2 SASEGT. Trimming took off 0 bases at V and 4 bases at J, with 7 bases between the two ends. CDR3 in amino acids: CASSEAAGYNEQFF. The CDR3 nucleotides read TGTGCCAGCAGTGAAGCGGCAGGGTACAATGAGCAGTTCTTC.

The chain links TRBV11-1 to TRBJ1-1; D unclear. The CDR3 runs 15 residues. The V and J ends lost 5 bases and 0 bases respectively, with 13 bases between them. Germline CDR1 is SGHAT and CDR2 is FQDESV (reference sequence). CDR3 residues: CASSPGGFMNTEAFF. In DNA, the CDR3 is TGTGCCAGCAGCCCGGGAGGGTTCATGAACACTGAAGCTTTCTTT.

By proportion, this clonotype is medium-sized (0.01 to 0.1%). The chain couples TRBV9 to TRBJ1-1; D is uncertain. The CDR3 length is 15 residues. Deletions cut 0 bases from V and 1 base from J, with 10 bases between. Germline V gene sequence: CDR1 SGDLS, CDR2 YYNGEE. The CDR3 spells CASSVVEGRNTEAFF. CDR3 bases: TGTGCCAGCAGCGTAGTAGAGGGAAGGAACACTGAAGCTTTCTTT.

This clonotype is classed as medium-sized (0.01 to 0.1%). The V call is TRBV19, the J call TRBJ2-1; tentatively, D is TRBD1 (5 bases). The CDR3 runs to 16 residues. Germline CDR1 is LNHDA and CDR2 is SQIVND (reference sequence). The germline V and J ends were trimmed by 5 bases and 0 bases, with 14 bases remaining between them. The CDR3 DNA reads as TGTGCCAGTAGTCCGCGAGACAGACCCTCCTACAATGAGCAGTTCTTC. Protein sequence: CASSPRDRPSYNEQFF. Based on the CDR3 plus reference TRBV19 and TRBJ2-1, the full variable domain is DGGITQSPKYLFRKEGQNVTLSCEQNLNHDAMYWYRQDPGQGLRLIYYSQIVNDFQKGDIAEGYSVSREKKESFPLTVTSAQKNPTAFYLCASSPRDRPSYNEQFFGPGTRLTVL.

The chain links TRBV5-6 to TRBJ2-5; D unresolved. The length of the CDR3 is 11 residues. CDR1 SGHDT and CDR2 YYEEEE come from the germline V gene. Trimming shortened V by 2 bases and J by 5 bases, and 4 bases separated the two germline ends. The CDR3 reads CASSLRETQYF. DNA for the CDR3: TGTGCCAGCAGCTTACGGGAGACCCAGTACTTC.

This clonotype appeared a few times. The chain is built from TRBV20-1 and TRBJ1-2; no reliable D call. The CDR3 totals 10 residues. V was shortened by 6 bases and J by 9 bases, with 11 bases between the two germline ends. CDR1 is DFQATT, CDR2 SNEGSKA, per germline (reference sequence). Here the CDR3 reads CSADPVSYTF. The CDR3 bases are TGCAGTGCGGACCCCGTTAGCTACACCTTC.

As regards this clonotype: This may come from a read error, since a much larger clone is one base off. This rearrangement joins TRBV6-1 to TRBJ1-2; D is uncertain. The V gene lost 0 bases and the J gene lost 8 bases, with 13 bases spanning the gap. Germline values: CDR1 MNHNS, CDR2 SASEGT. CDR3 length: 14 residues. The chain's CDR3 is CASSEAVGLRGYTF. In DNA form, the CDR3 reads TGTGCCAGCAGTGAAGCGGTGGGTTTAAGGGGCTACACCTTC.

This clonotype ranks as medium-sized. The rearrangement uses TRBV28 and TRBJ1-5; D is perhaps TRBD1 (6 bases). Germline V gene data show CDR1 as MDHEN and CDR2 as SYDVKM. The V gene lost 8 bases and the J gene lost 4 bases, with 15 bases spanning the gap. The CDR3 runs 14 residues. CDR3 coding DNA: TGTGCCAGCGTCCGCTGGGGGCAAAATCAGCCCCAGCATTTT. Amino acid sequence: CASVRWGQNQPQHF.

The V call is TRBV5-1, the J call TRBJ2-2; the D gene is possibly TRBD1 (6 bases). Germline V gene sequence: CDR1 SGHRS, CDR2 YFSETQ. V gave up 0 bases and J gave up 2 bases, with 14 bases separating them. The CDR3 covers 17 residues. The CDR3, as DNA: TGCGCCAGCAGCTTGGCTACAGGGACCCTCAACACCGGGGAGCTGTTTTTT. It is translated as CASSLATGTLNTGELFF.

This clonotype is large (0.1 to 1%). The V call is TRBV6-1, the J call TRBJ1-5; TRBD1 might be the D (6 bases). The germline CDR1 and CDR2 sequences are MNHNS and SASEGT. This CDR3 is built from 15 residues. Trimming pared 7 bases from V and 2 bases from J, leaving 15 bases between. CDR3 sequence reads: CASTVSYRGNQPQHF. The CDR3 region has the DNA TGTGCCAGCACTGTTTCGTACAGGGGCAATCAGCCCCAGCATTTT.

By share of the sample, this clonotype is large. The rearrangement links TRBV6-6 to TRBJ1-5, with a weak D call TRBD1 (6 bases). Germline loops: CDR1 MNHNY, CDR2 SVGAGI (reference sequence). V shed 0 bases and J shed 4 bases, with 13 bases lying between them. The CDR3 extends over 16 amino acids. The CDR3, as DNA: TGTGCCAGCAGTTACTCGACGGGGGCGCAGAATCAGCCCCAGCATTTT. This codes for CASSYSTGAQNQPQHF.

J is TRBJ1-1 and V is TRBV12-3 or TRBV12-4; D is undetermined. Deletions cut 3 bases from V and 0 bases from J, with 5 bases between. The CDR3 length is 13 residues. The CDR3 spells CASSFKVNTEAFF. The CDR3 DNA is TGTGCCAGCAGTTTCAAGGTGAACACTGAAGCTTTCTTT.

By sample share, this clonotype is medium-sized. The chain joins TRBV6-2 or TRBV6-3 to TRBJ1-5, with TRBD1 identical over 11 bases. V lost 2 bases and J lost 2; bases outside the gene matches: 8. Germline CDR1 is MNHEY and CDR2 is SVGEGT. The CDR3 sequence is 18 residues long. CDR3 coding DNA: TGTGCCAGCAGTTACCCCCGGACAGGGGGCGAGGGCAATCAGCCCCAGCATTTT. Protein sequence: CASSYPRTGGEGNQPQHF.

By share, this clonotype counts as large. This chain uses TRBV18 with TRBJ1-2; TRBD1 matches at 8 bases. Germline V gives CDR1 KGHSH, CDR2 LQKENI. This CDR3 contains 16 residues. The J segment lost 2 bases and the V segment lost 0 bases, leaving 5 bases of the junction unmatched. CDR3 region: CASSPPNGQGNYGYTF. DNA for the CDR3: TGTGCCAGCTCACCACCAAACGGACAGGGAAACTATGGCTACACCTTC.

The chain is built from TRBV11-2 and TRBJ2-7; 8 bases line up with TRBD2. CDR1 SGHAT and CDR2 FQNNGV come from the germline V gene. This CDR3 spans 15 amino acids. The V segment lost 4 bases and the J segment 3 bases; nucleotides outside the gene matches: 8. The CDR3 nucleotides are TGTGCCAGCAGCTCCGCCGCCGGGAGGGACTACGAGCAGTACTTC. Translating it yields CASSSAAGRDYEQYF.

Comments on this clonotype: A far larger clone is one base from this, pointing to a likely read error. The V gene is TRBV6-2 or TRBV6-3, the J gene TRBJ1-5; weak D call: TRBD1 (5 bases). V was shortened by 6 bases and J by 5 bases, with 17 bases between the two germline ends. From germline, CDR1 is MNHEY and CDR2 SVGEGT. CDR3 length: 15 amino acids. CDR3 sequence: CASRPTGTGDQPQHF. The CDR3 region has the DNA TGTGCCAGCAGACCAACGGGGACCGGGGATCAGCCCCAGCATTTT.

In this sample, this clonotype turned up a few times. The rearrangement uses TRBV3-1 and TRBJ2-7, with no clear D. Trimming pared 3 bases from V and 4 bases from J, leaving 7 bases between. The CDR3 sequence is 12 residues long. Germline CDR1 reads LGHDT; CDR2 reads YNNKEL (reference sequence). CDR3 in DNA: TGTGCCAGCAGCCATCTCCCGTACGAGCAGTACTTC. This codes for CASSHLPYEQYF.

This clonotype is termed large (0.1 to 1%). DNA for the CDR3: TGTGCCAGTAGTATTGGCGATGCCTCCTACAATGAGCAGTTCTTC. This sequence encodes CASSIGDASYNEQFF. The chain couples TRBV19 to TRBJ2-1; D gene ambiguous. The length of the CDR3 is 15 residues. V shed 3 bases and J shed 0 bases, with 9 bases lying between them. Germline CDR1 and CDR2: LNHDA and SQIVND (reference sequence).

By share, this clonotype counts as medium-sized (0.01 to 0.1%). DNA of the CDR3: TGTGCCAGCAGCCGGGACTCCGGGAACATTCAGTACTTC. Translating it yields CASSRDSGNIQYF. The chain links TRBV9 to TRBJ2-4, with D perhaps TRBD2 (6 bases). CDR3 size: 13 residues. Trimming stripped 4 bases from V and 7 bases from J, with 12 bases between. Germline V gene data show CDR1 as SGDLS and CDR2 as YYNGEE.

The chain has TRBV28 and TRBJ2-7, with D tentatively TRBD1 (5 bases). V lost 2 bases to trimming and J lost 4 bases, with 9 bases between them. This CDR3 is built from 13 residues. Germline CDR1 is MDHEN and CDR2 is SYDVKM. The CDR3 is CASSLKQEYEQYF. The CDR3 coding sequence is TGTGCCAGCAGTTTAAAACAGGAATACGAGCAGTACTTC.

Within the sample, this clonotype is medium-sized. V usage is TRBV28 and J usage is TRBJ2-7; 10 bases are a match to TRBD1. The V gene's germline CDR1 is MDHEN and CDR2 SYDVKM. The CDR3 sequence is 12 residues long. V lost 10 bases, J lost 3 bases, and 3 bases stayed unmatched. CDR3 loop: CATRTGGYEQYF. The CDR3 bases are TGTGCCACGCGGACAGGGGGCTACGAGCAGTACTTC.

Worth noting for this clonotype: A single base separates this from a much larger clone, so it may be a read error. The V gene is TRBV25-1, the J gene TRBJ2-1; D remains unclear. Germline-derived CDR1 and CDR2 are MGHDK and SYGVNS. This CDR3 is 12 amino acids long. CDR3 bases: TGTGTCAGCAGTGTCTCCGGAAGGGAGCAGTTCTTC. It is translated as CVSSVSGREQFF.

This clonotype was counted a few times. The chain links TRBV12-3 or TRBV12-4 to TRBJ2-7; D is unclear. Trimming removed 2 bases at V and 4 bases at J, with 3 bases between. The CDR3 is 11 amino acids. CDR3 region: CASSLLYEQYF. In nucleotides, the CDR3 is TGTGCCAGCAGTTTATTATACGAGCAGTACTTC.

This clonotype is hyperexpanded by share. This chain connects TRBV10-3 to TRBJ2-2; D gene uncertain. The CDR3 loop spans 14 amino acids. Germline CDR1 is ENHRY and CDR2 is SYGVKD. V lost 0 bases to trimming and J lost 8 bases, with 10 bases between them. The chain's CDR3 is CAISESGGPGELFF. In nucleotides, the CDR3 is TGTGCCATCAGTGAGTCGGGTGGGCCTGGGGAGCTGTTTTTT.

This clonotype is classed as medium-sized. The genes are TRBV5-4 and TRBJ2-5, with 10 bases lining up with TRBD2. CDR3 size: 14 residues. The V segment lost 3 bases and the J segment 5 bases; nucleotides outside the gene matches: 4. The V gene's germline CDR1 is SGHNT and CDR2 YYREEE (reference sequence). CDR3 DNA: TGTGCCAGCAGCTCCCAGACTAGCGGGGAGACCCAGTACTTC. Translated: CASSSQTSGETQYF.

V is TRBV5-5 and J is TRBJ1-4, with D unclear. Germline lookup yields CDR1 SGHKS and CDR2 YYEKEE (reference sequence). The V end lost 1 base, the J end lost 6 bases, and 7 bases lay between the germline ends. The CDR3 extends over 13 amino acids. The CDR3 protein is CASSLFQDEKLFF. CDR3 sequence (DNA): TGTGCCAGCAGCTTGTTTCAGGATGAAAAACTGTTTTTT. The whole variable domain, remainder taken from reference TRBV5-5 and TRBJ1-4, is DAGVTQSPTHLIKTRGQQVTLRCSPISGHKSVSWYQQVLGQGPQFIFQYYEKEERGRGNFPDRFSARQFPNYSSELNVNALLLGDSALYLCASSLFQDEKLFFGSGTQLSVL.

By share, this clonotype counts as medium-sized. CDR3 region: CSASPAGDSYEQYF. DNA of the CDR3: TGCAGTGCTAGTCCAGCGGGGGACTCCTACGAGCAGTACTTC. This chain links TRBV20-1 with TRBJ2-7; the match to TRBD2 covers 8 bases. From germline, CDR1 is DFQATT and CDR2 SNEGSKA (reference sequence). V lost 3 bases and J lost 0; bases outside the gene matches: 4. This CDR3 has 14 amino acids.

This clonotype is labeled as medium-sized. This chain connects TRBV5-5 to TRBJ2-7; 7 bases are a match to TRBD1. The J segment lost 3 bases and the V segment lost 4 bases, leaving 10 bases of the junction unmatched. This CDR3 contains 15 residues. Germline-derived CDR1 and CDR2 are SGHKS and YYEKEE (reference sequence). CDR3 sequence: CASSPPGQIFYEQYF. The CDR3 DNA reads TGTGCCAGCAGCCCTCCGGGACAGATCTTCTACGAGCAGTACTTC.